This T cell receptor beta chain appears in the sequencing data of a study of blood T cells in healthy people across ages. CDR3 length equals 17 residues. In germline, CDR1 is MGHRA, CDR2 YSYEKL. The germline V and J ends were trimmed by 1 base and 1 base, with 16 bases remaining between them. This clonotype was recorded once. It was with a sample-barcoded 5' primer and a J-beta primer mix that a second PCR of about 7 to 12 cycles was run. TCRdb reanalysed the 5' RACE reads using MiXCR and keeps one entry per CDR3 protein. The sample includes around 1,900,000 distinct CDR3 sequences, about 39% of them seen just once.

This chain connects TRBV4-1 to TRBJ1-1, with D uncertain. The sequence came from a human donor in good health. The sequenced sample consisted of blood. In DNA, the CDR3 is TGCGCCAGCAGCCAAGCTATCGGAAATCAGGCGAACACTGAAGCTTTCTTT. Residues: CASSQAIGNQANTEAFF.